The 25 T cell receptor beta chains below come from one sample, sequenced in a study of T cells in Graves' hyperthyroidism and ophthalmopathy. Researchers took RNA transcripts and amplified the TCR beta CDR3 regions from them. HTBI primers drove first-round RT-PCR of the TCR CDR3. TCRdb redid the calling of the multiplex PCR reads with MiXCR, one entry per CDR3 protein. The sample lists about 200,000 distinct CDR3 sequences, 17% occurring once. Sequencing used blood. The receptor source for this set is a woman aged 45-65 years with Graves' hyperthyroidism.

This clonotype appeared many times. This chain links TRBV20-1 with TRBJ2-1; 7 bases are shared with TRBD2. This CDR3 has 14 amino acids. The germline CDR1 and CDR2 sequences are DFQATT and SNEGSKA (reference sequence). J lost 5 bases, V lost 3 bases, and 7 bases had no gene match. The DNA of the CDR3 is TGCAGTGCTAGTGTCCAGCGGGGTCACAATGAGCAGTTCTTC. Its translation is CSASVQRGHNEQFF.

This clonotype was picked up many times. The chain recombines TRBV3-1 with TRBJ2-3, with 8 bases identical to TRBD1. Trimming at V came to 4 bases and at J to 4 bases, leaving 4 bases not matched to a gene. Germline V CDR1 and CDR2: LGHDT, YNNKEL (reference sequence). The CDR3 has 14 amino acids. This chain's CDR3 is CASSPGTGADTQYF. For the CDR3, the DNA is TGTGCCAGCAGCCCTGGGACAGGCGCAGATACGCAGTATTTT.

This clonotype occurred many times. The chain uses TRBV5-1 and TRBJ1-2; D is perhaps TRBD1 (6 bases). The germline V gene has CDR1 SGHRS and CDR2 YFSETQ. The CDR3 consists of 12 residues. The V end was cut by 3 bases, the J end by 8 bases, with 11 bases between. CDR3 sequence reads: CASSSQGKGYTF. CDR3 DNA sequence: TGCGCCAGCAGCTCACAGGGAAAAGGCTACACCTTC.

This clonotype occurred many times. V gene TRBV7-8 combines with J gene TRBJ1-5, with D maybe TRBD1 (5 bases). V was shortened by 5 bases and J by 6 bases, with 17 bases between the two germline ends. CDR1 and CDR2 (germline): SGHVS, FQNEAQ. This CDR3 has 15 residues. In DNA form, the CDR3 reads TGTGCCAGCAGCAACCGTGAGGGGCATGTTCAGCCCCAGCATTTT. Translation gives CASSNREGHVQPQHF.

The rearrangement uses TRBV6-2 or TRBV6-3 and TRBJ2-1, with 9 bases matching TRBD2. The germline CDR1 and CDR2 sequences are MNHEY and SVGEGT. The CDR3 length is 17 residues. V trimming: 1 base; J trimming: 2 bases; junction bases outside the gene matches: 6. The CDR3 loop is CASSYLSGRSPYNEQFF. CDR3 nucleotide sequence: TGTGCCAGCAGTTACTTAAGCGGGAGGAGTCCCTACAATGAGCAGTTCTTC.

The gene calls are TRBV4-1 and TRBJ2-3; perhaps TRBD2 as D (6 bases). The CDR3 contains 13 residues. Trimming removed 0 bases at V and 10 bases at J, with 11 bases between. The germline V gene encodes CDR1 MGHRA and CDR2 YSYEKL. The DNA of the CDR3 is TGCGCCAGCAGCCAAGATGGAGGCGGGGCGCAGTATTTT. Encoded protein: CASSQDGGGAQYF.

V and J are TRBV3-1 and TRBJ1-2; no clear D gene. V gave up 4 bases and J gave up 4 bases, with 16 bases separating them. Germline V gene data show CDR1 as LGHDT and CDR2 as YNNKEL (reference sequence). The CDR3 length is 15 residues. CDR3 loop: CASSLMNSDGYGYTF. The CDR3 nucleotides read TGTGCCAGCAGCCTGATGAATTCCGACGGCTATGGCTACACCTTC.

This clonotype was picked up many times. This chain connects TRBV9 to TRBJ1-1; TRBD1 matches at 8 bases. The CDR3 is 13 amino acids. CDR1 is SGDLS and CDR2 is YYNGEE in the germline V gene. V shed 2 bases, J shed 4 bases, and the junction held 1 base outside the gene matches. The CDR3 DNA sequence: TGTGCCAGCAGCGTCGACAGGGGCACTGAAGCTTTCTTT. It codes for CASSVDRGTEAFF.

This rearrangement joins TRBV19 to TRBJ1-2; 8 bases align to TRBD1. There are 15 residues in the CDR3. Per germline, CDR1 LNHDA and CDR2 SQIVND (reference sequence). V lost 3 bases, J lost 1 base, and 4 bases stayed unmatched. CDR3 coding DNA: TGTGCCAGTAGTATTGGACAGGGTATTAACTATGGCTACACCTTC. It is translated as CASSIGQGINYGYTF. Supplemented by reference TRBV19 and TRBJ1-2, the full variable domain reads DGGITQSPKYLFRKEGQNVTLSCEQNLNHDAMYWYRQDPGQGLRLIYYSQIVNDFQKGDIAEGYSVSREKKESFPLTVTSAQKNPTAFYLCASSIGQGINYGYTFGSGTRLTVV.

The CDR3 nucleotides read TGTGCCAGCAGCCTGGGGGGGAGAATGGACACCGGGGAGCTGTTTTTT. Amino acids: CASSLGGRMDTGELFF. The chain is built from TRBV5-8 and TRBJ2-2; TRBD2 matches at 7 bases. Per the germline V gene, CDR1 is SGHTS and CDR2 is YDEGEE. With 4 bases clipped from V and 3 bases from J, the junction kept 9 bases outside the gene matches. The CDR3 sequence is 16 residues long.

This clonotype was seen a few times. The CDR3 spells CASTRCLPGQGLKQYF. The CDR3 nucleotides are TGTGCCAGCACCCGGTGCCTTCCGGGACAGGGACTCAAGCAGTACTTC. This chain uses TRBV6-1 with TRBJ2-7; 9 bases fit TRBD1. Looked up from germline, CDR1 is MNHNS and CDR2 is SASEGT. Unmatched junction bases numbered 18, after V lost 7 bases and J lost 8 bases. The CDR3 consists of 16 residues.

This clonotype showed up many times. A read error may account for a junction end that differs from germline. The V and J genes are TRBV19 and TRBJ2-5, with no clear D. The CDR3 sequence is 13 residues long. Per germline, CDR1 LNHDA and CDR2 SQIVND (reference sequence). In DNA, the CDR3 is TGTGCCAGCAGTATTACCCGAGCGGAGACCCAGTACTTC. This translates into CASSITRAETQYF. The full variable domain, completed using reference TRBV19 and TRBJ2-5, is DGGITQSPKYLFRKEGQNVTLSCEQNLNHDAMYWYRQDPGQGLRLIYYSQIVNDFQKGDIAEGYSVSREKKESFPLTVTSAQKNPTAFYLCASSITRAETQYFGPGTRLLVL.

This clonotype was found many times. The rearrangement links TRBV24-1 to TRBJ2-5, with D possibly being TRBD1 (5 bases). The V end lost 2 bases, the J end lost 2 bases, and 8 bases lay between the germline ends. This CDR3 is 14 amino acids long. Germline V gene data show CDR1 as KGHDR and CDR2 as SFDVKD. CDR3 in DNA: TGTGCCACCAGTGATTGGGGCCAGCAAGAGACCCAGTACTTC. It is translated as CATSDWGQQETQYF.

The V and J genes are TRBV18 and TRBJ2-1; possibly TRBD2 for D (5 bases). The CDR3 length is 13 residues. Per germline, CDR1 KGHSH and CDR2 LQKENI. The V end was cut by 0 bases, the J end by 8 bases, with 8 bases between. Here the CDR3 reads CASSPPGAYEQFF. In DNA form, the CDR3 reads TGTGCCAGCTCACCACCGGGAGCTTATGAGCAGTTCTTC.

This clonotype was seen at least ten times. The V and J genes are TRBV20-1 and TRBJ1-6, with 7 nucleotides matching TRBD1. CDR1 is DFQATT, CDR2 SNEGSKA, per germline (reference sequence). CDR3 length: 12 amino acids. Trimming took 5 bases from V and 8 from J; bases not matched to a gene: 3. Written as DNA, the CDR3 is TGCAGTGCTCGGACAGGAGATTCACCCCTCCACTTT. Translating gives CSARTGDSPLHF.

V usage is TRBV20-1 and J usage is TRBJ2-3, with 10 bases identical to TRBD2. This CDR3 spans 15 amino acids. With V trimmed by 3 bases and J by 8 bases, 11 bases remained unmatched. Per the germline V gene, CDR1 is DFQATT and CDR2 is SNEGSKA (reference sequence). This CDR3 reads CSARSSGRLEGTQYF. The CDR3 region has the DNA TGCAGTGCTAGGTCTAGCGGGAGATTGGAAGGTACGCAGTATTTT.

This clonotype has a count of ten or more. CDR3 amino acids: CASSGGLELNTGELFF. The DNA for the CDR3 is TGTGCCAGCAGCGGCGGACTAGAACTTAACACCGGGGAGCTGTTTTTT. The rearrangement links TRBV5-4 to TRBJ2-2; 7 positions match TRBD2. The CDR3 runs 16 residues. Germline values: CDR1 SGHNT, CDR2 YYREEE (reference sequence). V dropped 4 bases and J dropped 2; count of bases not matched to a gene: 8.

This clonotype was counted at least ten times. The chain joins TRBV2 to TRBJ2-5, with D perhaps assigned TRBD1 or TRBD2 (6 bases each). This CDR3 is 14 amino acids long. V shed 6 bases and J shed 2 bases, with 13 bases lying between them. The V gene's germline CDR1 is SNHLY and CDR2 FYNNEI. This chain's CDR3 is CASRQTRGQETQYF. The CDR3 coding sequence is TGTGCCAGCAGGCAGACTAGGGGGCAAGAGACCCAGTACTTC.

This clonotype was detected only a few times. CDR3 amino acids: CASSLRQNTDTQYF. In nucleotides, the CDR3 is TGTGCCAGTAGTCTGCGGCAAAACACAGATACGCAGTATTTT. The rearrangement joins TRBV19 to TRBJ2-3; D call uncertain. Germline values: CDR1 LNHDA, CDR2 SQIVND (reference sequence). V was trimmed by 5 bases and J by 2 bases, leaving 11 bases between them. CDR3 length: 14 amino acids.

The chain recombines TRBV30 with TRBJ1-5, with 7 bases identical to TRBD1. J gave up 3 bases and V 2 bases, and 7 bases lay outside the gene matches. Germline lookup yields CDR1 GTSNPN and CDR2 SVGIG (reference sequence). This CDR3 contains 15 residues. The CDR3 sequence: CAWSTGTALNQPQHF. DNA of the CDR3: TGTGCCTGGAGTACCGGGACAGCCCTCAATCAGCCCCAGCATTTT.

In this sample, this clonotype turned up a few times. The chain joins TRBV5-1 to TRBJ2-3; 7 bases match TRBD2. CDR3 length: 14 amino acids. Trimming cost V 2 bases and J 2 bases; bases outside gene matches: 2. The germline CDR1 and CDR2 sequences are SGHRS and YFSETQ. CDR3 region: CASSFQRDTDTQYF. CDR3 DNA sequence: TGCGCCAGCAGCTTCCAGCGGGACACAGATACGCAGTATTTT.

Many counts were recorded for this clonotype. The V call is TRBV6-1, the J call TRBJ1-2; D gene ambiguous. The CDR3 totals 13 residues. The germline V gene has CDR1 MNHNS and CDR2 SASEGT. The ends were cut back, 3 bases at V and 1 base at J, with 6 bases in the middle. This CDR3 reads CASSDNINYGYTF. The CDR3 DNA reads as TGTGCCAGCAGTGACAATATTAACTATGGCTACACCTTC.

This clonotype was picked up many times. This sequence joins TRBV10-2 and TRBJ2-3; 7 bases match TRBD2. J lost 0 bases, V lost 0 bases, and 6 bases had no gene match. The CDR3 runs 17 residues. From germline, CDR1 is WSHSY and CDR2 SAAADI. The CDR3 sequence: CASSESLWGLSTDTQYF. DNA of the CDR3: TGCGCCAGCAGTGAGTCGTTATGGGGACTAAGCACAGATACGCAGTATTTT.

This clonotype has ten or more counts. The rearrangement joins TRBV3-1 to TRBJ2-3, with TRBD2 identical over 9 bases. Germline assignment: CDR1 LGHDT and CDR2 YNNKEL (reference sequence). The CDR3 runs 14 residues. V shed 8 bases, J shed 1 base, and the junction held 4 bases outside the gene matches. Here the CDR3 DNA reads TGTGCCAGCGGAAAGCGGGAGGGCACAGATACGCAGTATTTT. The encoded protein is CASGKREGTDTQYF.

In its sample, this clonotype was seen many times. The rearrangement uses TRBV2 and TRBJ2-5, with D possibly being TRBD2 (5 bases). Trimming shortened V by 7 bases and J by 5 bases, and 17 bases separated the two germline ends. Germline CDR1 reads SNHLY; CDR2 reads FYNNEI. The CDR3 runs to 14 residues. The DNA of the CDR3 is TGTGCCAGCACGGGGTCGAGGAAAGGGGAGACCCAGTACTTC. It codes for CASTGSRKGETQYF.